The 27 T cell receptor beta chains listed next were all sequenced from one sample in a study of cytotoxic CD8 clonotypes in ibrutinib-treated CLL. Generated by immunoSEQ multiplex PCR, the TCRdb table keeps only in-frame clones and is missing some. This repertoire shows tens of thousands of clones, roughly 77% found once; its top ten account for more than 4.5%. The specimen was PBMCs, collected after 12 months of ibrutinib treatment. These receptors were collected from a human donor with chronic lymphocytic leukemia.

The rearrangement uses TRBV30 and TRBJ2-7; D is unresolved. CDR1 and CDR2 (germline): GTSNPN, SVGIG (reference sequence). The CDR3 has 11 amino acids. The V gene lost 5 bases and the J gene lost 1 base, with 6 bases spanning the gap. The CDR3 nucleotides read TGTGCCTGGGCGGCATCCTACGAGCAGTACTTC. It yields the protein CAWAASYEQYF.

The chain couples TRBV5-4 to TRBJ1-1, with D perhaps TRBD1 (6 bases). Germline values: CDR1 SGHNT, CDR2 YYREEE (reference sequence). This CDR3 contains 15 residues. V lost 4 bases to trimming and J lost 1 base, with 14 bases between them. CDR3 protein: CASSRGGHQNTEAFF. The CDR3 bases are TGTGCCAGCAGCCGGGGGGGACACCAGAACACTGAAGCTTTCTTT.

This chain joins TRBV18 and TRBJ2-7, with D perhaps TRBD1 or TRBD2 (6 bases each). Trimming took 1 base from V and 0 from J, leaving 10 bases between them. Per the germline V gene, CDR1 is KGHSH and CDR2 is LQKENI. The CDR3 covers 15 residues. Written as DNA, the CDR3 is TGTGCCAGCTCACCACGGCGGGACACCTCCTACGAGCAGTACTTC. Its translation: CASSPRRDTSYEQYF. The whole variable domain, remainder taken from reference TRBV18 and TRBJ2-7, is NAGVMQNPRHLVRRRGQEARLRCSPMKGHSHVYWYRQLPEEGLKFMVYLQKENIIDESGMPKERFSAEFPKEGPSILRIQQVVRGDSAAYFCASSPRRDTSYEQYFGPGTRLTVT.

The genes are TRBV6-6 and TRBJ2-5; possible D gene TRBD2, 7 bases. V gave up 0 bases and J gave up 5 bases, with 16 bases separating them. Looked up from germline, CDR1 is MNHNY and CDR2 is SVGAGI (reference sequence). This CDR3 spans 16 amino acids. The CDR3 DNA sequence: TGTGCCAGCAGTTACTCGGGGGGGGCCTCTCAGGAGACCCAGTACTTC. It translates to CASSYSGGASQETQYF.

V usage is TRBV4-3 and J usage is TRBJ1-5; D not resolved. This CDR3 is built from 13 residues. V was cut by 0 bases and J by 6 bases, with 6 bases left in between. The germline V gene has CDR1 LGHNA and CDR2 YSLEER. The CDR3 sequence is CASSQERGQPQHF. The CDR3, as DNA: TGCGCCAGCAGCCAAGAACGGGGTCAGCCCCAGCATTTT.

The rearrangement links TRBV11-2 to TRBJ2-7; TRBD1 might be the D (5 bases). The CDR3 extends over 14 amino acids. V was shortened by 4 bases and J by 7 bases, with 17 bases between the two germline ends. CDR1 is SGHAT and CDR2 is FQNNGV in the germline V gene. The CDR3 DNA is TGTGCCAGCAGCTCCTCTTACAGGATGGGGGAGCAGTACTTC. Translation gives CASSSSYRMGEQYF.

This clone appeared once. The chain joins TRBV11-3 to TRBJ2-5, with D perhaps TRBD1 (5 bases). With 5 bases removed from V and 1 base from J, the gap between germline ends came to 11 bases. CDR1 is SGHNT, CDR2 YENEEA, per germline. The CDR3 length is 14 residues. The CDR3, as DNA: TGTGCCAGCAGCCCGACAGCCGCCCAAGAGACCCAGTACTTC. It yields the protein CASSPTAAQETQYF.

The chain employs TRBV5-1 and TRBJ2-3; TRBD1 aligns across 9 bases. Per germline, CDR1 SGHRS and CDR2 YFSETQ. J was trimmed by 3 bases and V by 1 base; bases with no gene match: 6. The CDR3 loop spans 16 amino acids. In DNA form, the CDR3 reads TGCGCCAGCAGCTTGCGGGGACAGGGAAAGACAGATACGCAGTATTTT. Amino acid sequence: CASSLRGQGKTDTQYF.

This clone was seen a single time. The rearrangement links TRBV4-3 to TRBJ2-1, with a weak D call TRBD1 (6 bases). CDR1 is LGHNA and CDR2 is YSLEER in the germline V gene. The V and J ends lost 0 bases and 9 bases respectively, with 12 bases between them. The CDR3 totals 14 residues. CDR3 loop: CASSQDWGQSEQFF. The CDR3 DNA follows: TGCGCCAGCAGCCAAGATTGGGGGCAGAGTGAGCAGTTCTTC.

V and J are TRBV23-1 and TRBJ1-5, with TRBD1 matching 7 bases. TRBV23-1 qualifies as an ORF whose function is uncertain. The CDR3 contains 18 residues. The V and J ends lost 2 bases and 0 bases, in that order; junction bases with no gene match: 10. This CDR3 is CASSQPPGQRNSNQPQHF. The CDR3 nucleotides read TGCGCCAGCAGTCAACCCCCGGGACAGCGCAATAGCAATCAGCCCCAGCATTTT.

The chain has TRBV2 and TRBJ2-4; no firm D call. The germline gives CDR1 SNHLY, CDR2 FYNNEI. The CDR3 is made up of 11 amino acids. Trimming pared 1 base from V and 9 bases from J, leaving 4 bases between. CDR3 nucleotide sequence: TGTGCCAGCAGTGAAGAGAGCATTCAGTACTTC. Translated, it gives CASSEESIQYF.

This clone was observed a handful of times. The chain uses TRBV29-1 and TRBJ1-6; D might be TRBD1 (5 bases). Per germline, CDR1 SQVTM and CDR2 ANQGSEA. V was cut by 6 bases and J by 0 bases, with 12 bases left in between. The CDR3 covers 15 residues. CDR3 sequence reads: CSVRDGSSYNSPLHF. CDR3 bases: TGCAGCGTACGGGACGGGAGCTCCTATAATTCACCCCTCCACTTT.

The chain has TRBV5-1 and TRBJ1-2; D is perhaps TRBD1 (6 bases). The CDR3 covers 12 residues. Germline V gene lookup returns CDR1 SGHRS and CDR2 YFSETQ. Trimming pared 4 bases from V and 6 bases from J, leaving 10 bases between. This CDR3 is CASSPDSDGYTF. The CDR3 nucleotides read TGCGCCAGCAGCCCGGACAGCGATGGCTACACCTTC.

This chain uses TRBV13 with TRBJ2-7, with D perhaps being TRBD1 or TRBD2 (5 bases each). Trimming stripped 3 bases from V and 2 bases from J, with 14 bases between. The CDR3 contains 15 residues. Germline V gives CDR1 PRHDT, CDR2 FYEKMQ (reference sequence). CDR3 bases: TGTGCCAGCAGCTTCTCCCGGGACGGCACCTACGAGCAGTACTTC. This codes for CASSFSRDGTYEQYF.

The chain couples TRBV4-3 to TRBJ2-1; D remains ambiguous. The CDR3 totals 16 residues. CDR1 is LGHNA and CDR2 is YSLEER in the germline V gene. The ends were cut back, 1 base at V and 3 bases at J, with 13 bases in the middle. CDR3 bases: TGCGCCAGCAGCCAAGTATGGGCAACTATCTACAATGAGCAGTTCTTC. It translates to CASSQVWATIYNEQFF.

The V gene is TRBV5-6, the J gene TRBJ2-7; weak D call: TRBD1 (6 bases). The germline gives CDR1 SGHDT, CDR2 YYEEEE. This CDR3 is built from 18 residues. V was cut by 0 bases and J by 4 bases, with 23 bases left in between. The CDR3 bases are TGTGCCAGCAGCTTGGTAAGGTCGGCAGGGGCCCCTTTATACGAGCAGTACTTC. Amino acids: CASSLVRSAGAPLYEQYF.

This sequence joins TRBV11-3 and TRBJ2-7, with 11 positions matching TRBD2. The CDR3 is made up of 16 amino acids. The germline V gene has CDR1 SGHNT and CDR2 YENEEA. V lost 5 bases, J lost 0 bases, and 6 bases stayed unmatched. The chain's CDR3 is CASSVPSGRSSYEQYF. Here the CDR3 DNA reads TGTGCCAGCAGCGTGCCTAGCGGGAGGAGCTCCTACGAGCAGTACTTC.

The rearrangement links TRBV28 to TRBJ1-4, with 7 bases fitting TRBD1. Germline V gives CDR1 MDHEN, CDR2 SYDVKM. The CDR3 sequence is 14 residues long. V lost 4 bases, J lost 3 bases, and 2 bases stayed unmatched. The CDR3 sequence is CASSSGGPNEKLFF. CDR3 sequence (DNA): TGTGCCAGCAGTTCAGGGGGGCCTAATGAAAAACTGTTTTTT. Full variable domain (rest looked up from reference TRBV28 and TRBJ1-4): DVKVTQSSRYLVKRTGEKVFLECVQDMDHENMFWYRQDPGLGLRLIYFSYDVKMKEKGDIPEGYSVSREKKERFSLILESASTNQTSMYLCASSSGGPNEKLFFGSGTQLSVL.

The rearrangement joins TRBV4-2 to TRBJ2-1, with 7 bases that match TRBD2. V lost 0 bases to trimming and J lost 10 bases; unmatched junction nucleotides: 6. The CDR3 length is 14 residues. Germline assignment: CDR1 LGHNA and CDR2 YNFKEQ. The CDR3 DNA reads as TGTGCCAGCAGCCAAGATCGGGGGGAGGGCGAGCAGTTCTTC. This codes for CASSQDRGEGEQFF.

The chain couples TRBV10-3 to TRBJ1-6; the D gene is possibly TRBD1 (5 bases). V lost 10 bases and J lost 0, with 10 bases in between. The germline CDR1 and CDR2 sequences are ENHRY and SYGVKD. There are 14 residues in the CDR3. The CDR3: CASRVGSYNSPLHF. The CDR3 DNA reads as TGTGCCAGCAGGGTGGGCTCCTATAATTCACCCCTCCACTTT.

This clone was observed once. The V call is TRBV19, the J call TRBJ2-1; D is perhaps TRBD1 (5 bases). V was pared by 3 bases and J by 8 bases, with 17 bases between. CDR1 is LNHDA and CDR2 is SQIVND in the germline V gene (reference sequence). The CDR3 has 15 amino acids. The CDR3 coding sequence is TGTGCCAGTAGTATGGGGCCTCATTGGGGCGATGAGCAGTTCTTC. It yields the protein CASSMGPHWGDEQFF.

J is TRBJ2-1 and V is TRBV7-9; no definite D call. The germline V gene encodes CDR1 SEHNR and CDR2 FQNEAQ (reference sequence). The CDR3 spans 14 residues. Trimming pared 1 base from V and 0 bases from J, leaving 4 bases between. The CDR3 loop is CASSLGSSYNEQFF. Here the CDR3 DNA reads TGTGCCAGCAGCTTAGGCAGCTCCTACAATGAGCAGTTCTTC.

The V call is TRBV14, the J call TRBJ1-3, with no clear D. The CDR3 extends over 13 amino acids. Between the trimmed V and J ends, which lost 0 bases and 4 bases, there was a span of 4 bases. Germline CDR1 is SGHDN and CDR2 is FVKESK. CDR3 in amino acids: CASSQDMGNTIYF. Here the CDR3 DNA reads TGTGCCAGCAGCCAAGATATGGGAAACACCATATATTTT.

This clone was counted a few times. The genes are TRBV6-5 and TRBJ1-3; D is ambiguous. CDR1 MNHEY and CDR2 SVGAGI come from the germline V gene. V lost 6 bases, J lost 4 bases, and 13 bases lay in between. This CDR3 comprises 14 residues. CDR3 loop: CASSPARVGNTIYF. In nucleotides, the CDR3 is TGTGCCAGCAGCCCCGCCCGGGTGGGAAACACCATATATTTT.

The V and J genes are TRBV18 and TRBJ1-1; D may be TRBD1 (5 bases). Germline-derived CDR1 and CDR2 are KGHSH and LQKENI. The CDR3 extends over 16 amino acids. Trimming stripped 6 bases from V and 2 bases from J, with 19 bases between. CDR3 sequence: CASSPMQSRVNTEAFF. CDR3 bases: TGTGCCAGCTCCCCCATGCAGAGCAGGGTTAACACTGAAGCTTTCTTT.

This clone was counted a few times. The chain links TRBV10-3 to TRBJ1-1; D gene ambiguous. The CDR3 covers 14 residues. With 0 bases removed from V and 1 base from J, the gap between germline ends came to 6 bases. Germline V gene data show CDR1 as ENHRY and CDR2 as SYGVKD. CDR3 sequence (DNA): TGTGCCATCAGTGAGTCGGGAACGAACACTGAAGCTTTCTTT. This encodes CAISESGTNTEAFF.

The V call is TRBV27, the J call TRBJ1-1, with a tentative D call TRBD1 (5 bases). The CDR3 spans 14 residues. The germline CDR1 and CDR2 sequences are MNHEY and SMNVEV (reference sequence). V lost 4 bases to trimming and J lost 3 bases, with 12 bases between them. CDR3 protein: CASSSAGGYTEAFF. The CDR3 DNA reads TGTGCCAGCAGTTCTGCCGGGGGGTACACTGAAGCTTTCTTT.